This T cell receptor (beta chain) is from a study of shared clonotypes between healthy human individuals (dated by TCRdb to the early 2020s). About the investigation overall: Two women and three men aged 18 to 49 years were included in the cohort. Per donor, three plates each were used for CD4 naive and CD4 memory, two for CD8 naive, and one for CD8 memory. To estimate repertoire size and how much clonotypes are shared between individuals, the study performed deep sequencing of blood TCR repertoires from a few healthy adults. Different laboratories and diverse techniques were used to prepare libraries and sequence TCR repertoires, to increase sequencing depth and limit assay-specific biases. Each donor's leukapheresis produced roughly between roughly 0.85 and 10 billion PBMCs.

Healthy HIV-negative adults with no recently reported acute infections or vaccinations were included as donors. Every donor was a Caucasian adult living in Nashville, Tennessee, USA. CD4+ T cells were enriched by magnetic negative selection; naive cells were then positively selected on CD45RA, and the negative fraction formed the memory subset. After blood collection by leukapheresis, PBMCs were isolated using Ficoll-Histopaque density gradient centrifugation and then cryopreserved in the vapor phase of liquid nitrogen. Purity and quantity of every magnetically sorted T cell population were checked by analytical flow cytometry. Genomic DNA was isolated from every sorted fraction and measured by UV absorbance on a Nanodrop 2000c. Using the deep immunoSEQ assay, multiplex PCR amplified TCR CDR3 regions from genomic DNA. Extracted genomic DNA from each cell subset was spread evenly across all wells of several immunoSEQ 96-well plates, with each plate serving as a replicate. For sorted subsets, about 220 ng of genomic DNA, equivalent to 30,000 or so T cell genomes, went into each replicate PCR. Purified libraries were measured with a Qubit 3.0 fluorometer, size-checked on a Bioanalyzer 2100, and measured again with the KAPA Library Quantification kit. Every immunoSEQ 96-well plate was sequenced on a dedicated single-read 150-cycle Illumina NextSeq 550 flow cell. For the original study's pipeline: Because the immunoSEQ output included only junctional sequences and no quality scores, the filtering could not be the same as the filtering used for full-length reads. Sequences were annotated with PyIR, a Python wrapper for IgBLAST v1.9, and V/J genes and CDR3 were assigned using IMGT germline references. Reads with weak V/J assignments (E-value above 1e-6), missing CDR3, stop codons, out-of-frame junctions, or ambiguous translated residues were removed. V3J clonotypes were defined as sequences sharing an identical inferred V gene, J gene, and CDR3 amino acid sequence. Percentage overlap between repertoires was calculated by dividing the number of shared unique clonotypes by the size of the smaller repertoire. Repertoire richness was assessed with RTK rarefaction, the Chao1 estimator, and Recon v2.1 estimates of unobserved clonotypes. Generation probabilities were computed with OLGA for all TCRbeta clonotypes obtained by the gDNA method from a few donors. In TCRdb, the immuneACCESS table is reduced to in-frame sequences with V and J assigned. These tables do not hold every clone; where another copy was compared, an unresolved V gene accounts for under half, and the others remain unexplained. From that table come the V and J calls and clone size; the DNA was used to work out D and trimming. A total of 190,000 or so clones appear in this sample, approximately 61% of them only once. The ten largest clones capture 10% of the sample.

The CDR3 contains 14 residues, cysteine and phenylalanine counted. The DNA shown is the 42-base CDR3, in frame from base 1. Sequences MNHEY (CDR1) and SMNVEV (CDR2) are obtained from the germline V gene (reference sequence). V is reduced by 7 bases and J by 5 bases, leaving a spacing of 16 bases between them. Study-level results and caveats: The genetic and exposure-history diversity represented was limited by the small number of donors. Based on pairwise subsampling, the degree of clonotype sharing among donors was expected to be affected by sequencing depth. Incomplete sequencing was indicated by rarefaction of sorted-subset datasets, despite the large sequencing depth. Only blood was sampled, and tissue TCR repertoires likely differ from those in blood. Sharing across several donors was observed for around 5% of naive CD4, over 3% of naive CD8, 2% to 2.5% of memory CD4, and around 0.42% of memory CD8 clonotypes. Estimated clonotype richness was generally larger for naive than for memory subsets. Clonotypes shared by all four sorted-subset donors showed higher generation probabilities than non-shared clonotypes.

The sample holds a few counts of this clone. This receptor's antigen is unknown. Per-base qualities were not stored, and no clone one base away is much larger. The chain is encoded by TRBV27 joined to TRBJ2-3; the D segment cannot be called with confidence. Input material: memory CD4+ T cells sorted from blood. The sample's cell subset or site label, in plain terms: CD45RA-negative fraction. The TCR was taken from a man aged 25-45 years in good health. The CDR3 amino acid sequence is: CASTPGTVKDTQYF. The nucleotide sequence reads as follows: TGTGCCAGCACCCCCGGAACCGTAAAAGATACGCAGTATTTT.